This entry features one T cell receptor beta chain sequence. Its target is not known. Time point: pretreatment peripheral blood. The source of the sample is a study of PD-L1 blockade in urothelial cancer. Broader study findings: Greater 3-week expansion of tumor-associated blood clones was recorded for durable-benefit patients.

The CDR3 has 12 residues. V was cut by 3 bases and J by 2 bases, with 4 bases left in between. Germline V gene sequence: CDR1 KGHSH, CDR2 LQKENI. Assay used: immunoSEQ multiplex PCR; TCRdb lists only in-frame clones, some missing. The sample records about 50,000 clones, 70% to 90% being singletons. The input for sequencing was PBMCs, taken around atezolizumab (anti-PD-L1) treatment. The chain has TRBV18 and TRBJ2-5; no clear D. The origin of this receptor is a man aged 55 to 70 with urothelial cancer. The CDR3 DNA reads TGTGCCAGCTCACCCCAACAAGAGACCCAGTACTTC. As protein: CASSPQQETQYF.